This TCR beta chain was obtained from a study of blood T cell repertoires in COVID-19 (dated by TCRdb to 2018 to 2020). With respect to the entire study: Samples from collaborators originated in the United States, Italy and Spain and spanned both the acute and convalescent phases of COVID-19. The material from the prospective study consisted of cDNA or gDNA derived from T cells, B-cell-depleted T cells, or PBMCs. Deeply sampled blood TCRbeta repertoires from subjects exposed to, actively infected with, or recovered from COVID-19 were included in the dataset. A freely available public database, intended as a resource for researchers studying the immune response to SARS-CoV-2, is where the repertoires were released. The samples were drawn from the first 160 participants of the ongoing ImmuneRACE study and from 1,254 subjects provided by 6 global collaborators. A de-identified subject ID, COVID-19 status, age in years and sex were almost always included in the sample metadata. HLA class I and class II types, where available, came from metadata supplied by the sample provider rather than from assay-based typing. What the work shows at the level of the full study, not this receptor alone: The quantity of clinical and demographic metadata differed by source and by participant and was supplied without curation.

The CDR3 holds 16 amino acids from the cysteine to the phenylalanine. The DNA shown is the 48-base CDR3, in frame from base 1. CDR1 MNHEY and CDR2 SVGAGI were looked up in the germline V gene. Germline trimming: 0 bases from V, 7 bases from J; junction bases outside gene matches: 9. The collaborating institutions used their own protocols to collect whole blood in K2EDTA tubes. For TCRbeta analysis, collaborators shipped samples as frozen whole blood, isolated PBMCs, or DNA extracted from either of those sample types. For this clone: Its antigen is still unknown. Base qualities are not provided; no much larger clone lies one nucleotide away.

TCRbeta CDR3 regions were amplified from genomic DNA by means of the immunoSEQ Assay, a bias-controlled multiplex PCR. The study's processing was this. The number of nucleated cells in each sample was estimated by amplification of reference gene primers within the assay. Sequence reads were collapsed and filtered to measure the absolute abundance of every unique TCRbeta CDR3 rearrangement. For each sample, productive Simpson clonality was calculated by taking the square root of Simpson's diversity index across productive rearrangements. In its TCRdb copy, this immuneACCESS table keeps in-frame sequences only and misses some clones. Where compared with another copy, unresolved V genes explain less than half of these, and the others have no known cause. The D gene and trimming were derived from the DNA, and the V and J assignments and clone size from that table. The sample contains tens of thousands of clones, about 79% of them found a single time. About 2.6% of the sample is held by the ten biggest clonotypes.

The chain was built from TRBV6-5 and TRBJ1-2; the central 9 bases match TRBD1. Material for sequencing was peripheral blood. This receptor was obtained from a woman aged 55-70 years with acute or convalescent COVID-19. DNA sequence: TGTGCCAGCAGTTACTCGATGGGACAGGGACTCCCTGGCTACACCTTC. The translation is CASSYSMGQGLPGYTF.